These 28 T cell receptor beta chains originate from one sample sequenced in a study of a mutant IDH1 vaccine in newly diagnosed glioma. Clones were read by immunoSEQ multiplex PCR, and TCRdb kept only the in-frame ones, dropping some. The repertoire holds about 16,000 clones, with nearly 97% as singletons. Time point here: baseline, week 1 (first vaccination visit). Treatment of the sample: pre-vaccination baseline after standard-of-care therapy. The sample was peripheral blood mononuclear cells (PBMCs), taken from a glioma patient treated with radiotherapy, temozolomide or both. These receptors were obtained from a woman aged 18-29 years with glioma. Some clones in this sample may be carry-over from other donors' samples.

This clone showed up just a few times. The chain couples TRBV7-2 to TRBJ2-5; D might be TRBD1 (6 bases). Germline V gene data show CDR1 as SGHTA and CDR2 as FQGNSA. This CDR3 region has 15 residues. Trimming stripped 1 base from V and 5 bases from J, with 14 bases between. The CDR3 sequence: CASSLVKGVRETQYF. DNA for the CDR3: TGTGCCAGCAGCTTAGTGAAGGGGGTCCGGGAGACCCAGTACTTC. The entire variable domain, with the rest obtained from reference TRBV7-2 and TRBJ2-5, is as follows: GAGVSQSPSNKVTEKGKDVELRCDPISGHTALYWYRQSLGQGLEFLIYFQGNSAPDKSGLPSDRFSAERTGGSVSTLTIQRTQQEDSAVYLCASSLVKGVRETQYFGPGTRLLVL.

This clone has just a few counts. This chain uses TRBV2 with TRBJ2-1; 8 nucleotides line up with TRBD2. CDR3 size: 17 residues. J lost 3 bases, V lost 5 bases, and 12 bases had no gene match. The germline gives CDR1 SNHLY, CDR2 FYNNEI. The CDR3 loop is CASSPRGGQVFYNEQFF. The CDR3 DNA follows: TGTGCCAGCAGTCCTCGGGGGGGGCAGGTATTCTACAATGAGCAGTTCTTC. Full variable domain (missing parts from reference TRBV2 and TRBJ2-1): EPEVTQTPSHQVTQMGQEVILRCVPISNHLYFYWYRQILGQKVEFLVSFYNNEISEKSEIFDDQFSVERPDGSNFTLKIRSTKLEDSAMYFCASSPRGGQVFYNEQFFGPGTRLTVL.

V usage is TRBV14 and J usage is TRBJ1-6; weak D call: TRBD1 (5 bases). V was cut by 2 bases and J by 15 bases, with 14 bases left in between. The CDR3 contains 13 residues. The germline gives CDR1 SGHDN, CDR2 FVKESK. The CDR3 DNA reads as TGTGCCAGCAGCCAAAGCCTGGGGCAGGGCCTCCACTTT. Amino acids: CASSQSLGQGLHF.

This clone has only one observation. V and J are TRBV1 and TRBJ2-1; the D call TRBD1 from the table was never checked on the DNA. TRBV1 constitutes a pseudogene. The CDR3 extends over 13 amino acids. The CDR3 protein is CTSSQAGYNEQFF. The CDR3 bases are TGCACCAGCAGCCAAGCAGGGTACAATGAGCAGTTCTTC.

V is TRBV18 and J is TRBJ1-5; D remains ambiguous. The CDR3 has 14 residues. V lost 3 bases and J lost 0, with 6 bases in between. Germline-derived CDR1 and CDR2 are KGHSH and LQKENI. CDR3 nucleotide sequence: TGTGCCAGCTCACCCACTAATAGCAATCAGCCCCAGCATTTT. Its protein product is CASSPTNSNQPQHF.

This clone was seen a handful of times. The chain joins TRBV19 to TRBJ2-3; TRBD1 aligns across 7 bases. The CDR3 extends over 15 amino acids. CDR1 is LNHDA and CDR2 is SQIVND in the germline V gene (reference sequence). The V segment lost 7 bases and the J segment 0 bases; nucleotides outside the gene matches: 7. The DNA of the CDR3 is TGTGCCAGTAAAGTAGGGACAGCGAGCACAGATACGCAGTATTTT. Its protein product is CASKVGTASTDTQYF.

This chain uses TRBV5-6 with TRBJ2-7; D possibly matches TRBD1 or TRBD2 (5 bases each). Trimming removed 4 bases from V and 7 bases from J, with 12 bases in between. From germline, CDR1 is SGHDT and CDR2 YYEEEE. The CDR3 runs to 12 residues. The CDR3 coding sequence is TGTGCCAGCAGCCCAACAGGACTGGAGCAGTACTTC. This sequence encodes CASSPTGLEQYF.

V is TRBV27 and J is TRBJ2-5; D is unclear. The closer fit of TRBJ2-7 to the DNA end suggests the J call may be wrong. CDR1 is MNHEY and CDR2 is SMNVEV in the germline V gene (reference sequence). The CDR3 totals 13 residues. As DNA, the CDR3 is TGTGCCAGCAGTTTATCGCCCTCTTACGAGCAGTACTTC. Amino acid sequence: CASSLSPSYEQYF.

This sequence joins TRBV30 and TRBJ2-3; 13 bases map to TRBD2. CDR3 length: 17 amino acids. Trimming took 5 bases from V and 0 from J; bases not matched to a gene: 8. Germline V lookup: CDR1 GTSNPN, CDR2 SVGIG (reference sequence). The CDR3 DNA reads TGTGCCTGGGGGACCGGGACTAGCGGGATAAGCACAGATACGCAGTATTTT. It is translated as CAWGTGTSGISTDTQYF. The variable domain in full, completed from reference TRBV30 and TRBJ2-3, reads SQTIHQWPATLVQPVGSPLSLECTVEGTSNPNLYWYRQAAGRGLQLLFYSVGIGQISSEVPQNLSASRPQDRQFILSSKKLLLSDSGFYLCAWGTGTSGISTDTQYFGPGTRLTVL.

The chain employs TRBV9 and TRBJ2-1; possibly TRBD1 for D (5 bases). V lost 0 bases to trimming and J lost 9 bases, with 16 bases between them. There are 15 residues in the CDR3. Germline-derived CDR1 and CDR2 are SGDLS and YYNGEE. The CDR3 reads CASSVVQGSGGEQFF. CDR3 DNA sequence: TGTGCCAGCAGCGTAGTTCAGGGAAGTGGCGGTGAGCAGTTCTTC.

This clone was detected once. The gene calls are TRBV11-3 and TRBJ1-3; no clear D gene. Germline V gives CDR1 SGHNT, CDR2 YENEEA. V shed 4 bases and J shed 2 bases, with 0 bases lying between them. The CDR3 extends over 11 amino acids. The CDR3 is CASSSGNTIYF. In DNA, the CDR3 is TGTGCCAGCAGCTCTGGAAACACCATATATTTT.

The chain recombines TRBV28 with TRBJ2-5; possibly TRBD1 for D (5 bases). The CDR3 spans 16 residues. Germline V gene sequence: CDR1 MDHEN, CDR2 SYDVKM. Trimming left V 2 bases short and J 5 bases short, with 18 bases between. CDR3 region: CASSLSGLRRGETQYF. The CDR3 DNA is TGTGCCAGCAGTTTAAGTGGCCTTCGTAGGGGCGAGACCCAGTACTTC.

The CDR3 sequence is CASSPSGGTDTQYF. The DNA of the CDR3 is TGTGCCAGTAGTCCTAGCGGGGGCACAGATACGCAGTATTTT. The gene calls are TRBV19 and TRBJ2-3; 9 nucleotides agree with TRBD2. This CDR3 contains 14 residues. The J segment lost 1 base and the V segment lost 5 bases, leaving 1 base of the junction unmatched. The V gene's germline CDR1 is LNHDA and CDR2 SQIVND (reference sequence).

This sequence joins TRBV11-2 and TRBJ1-2; D remains unclear. The length of the CDR3 is 13 residues. V lost 5 bases to trimming and J lost 2 bases, with 9 bases between them. Germline CDR1 SGHAT, CDR2 FQNNGV. The CDR3 DNA sequence: TGTGCCAGCAGCCCTGACGGCAACTATGGCTACACCTTC. It specifies CASSPDGNYGYTF.

This chain links TRBV5-1 with TRBJ2-1; 7 bases agree with TRBD1. From germline, CDR1 is SGHRS and CDR2 YFSETQ. The V gene end was trimmed by 0 bases and the J gene end by 9 bases; junction bases not matched to a gene: 3. The CDR3 totals 13 residues. CDR3 bases: TGCGCCAGCAGCTTGGACAGGGGAAGTGAGCAGTTCTTC. This gives the protein CASSLDRGSEQFF.

The chain couples TRBV6-1 to TRBJ2-5; TRBD1 is a possible D gene (5 bases). Germline V gives CDR1 MNHNS, CDR2 SASEGT. Trimming removed 8 bases at V and 3 bases at J, with 13 bases between. The CDR3 covers 13 residues. Written as DNA, the CDR3 is TGTGCCAGCCTTTACCAGGGCGAAGAGACCCAGTACTTC. Translated: CASLYQGEETQYF.

DNA of the CDR3: TGTGCCAGCAGTTTATTTCTGGACAGGAATCAGCCCCAGCATTTT. Protein sequence: CASSLFLDRNQPQHF. The chain carries TRBV28 and TRBJ1-5, with 7 bases fitting TRBD1. The length of the CDR3 is 15 residues. Losses at the gene ends were 1 base for V and 4 bases for J; bases not matched to a gene: 4. The germline V gene has CDR1 MDHEN and CDR2 SYDVKM.

The chain carries TRBV7-2 and TRBJ1-4, with D possibly being TRBD1 (5 bases). The germline V gene encodes CDR1 SGHTA and CDR2 FQGNSA. V lost 5 bases, J lost 8 bases, and 15 bases lay in between. The CDR3 length is 14 residues. This CDR3 reads CASSARWGGEKLFF. CDR3 bases: TGTGCCAGCAGCGCCCGGTGGGGCGGGGAAAAACTGTTTTTT.

The rearrangement joins TRBV19 to TRBJ2-2; 10 bases are shared with TRBD2. The germline V gene encodes CDR1 LNHDA and CDR2 SQIVND (reference sequence). The CDR3 covers 16 residues. The V gene end was trimmed by 3 bases and the J gene end by 6 bases; junction bases not matched to a gene: 7. The CDR3 here is CASSIEREGRPGELFF. CDR3 DNA: TGTGCCAGTAGTATTGAGCGGGAGGGTCGCCCCGGGGAGCTGTTTTTT.

This clone showed up just once. This chain uses TRBV10-2 with TRBJ1-5; D is unresolved. The CDR3 consists of 13 residues. The germline V gene has CDR1 WSHSY and CDR2 SAAADI. V dropped 4 bases and J dropped 4 bases, with 8 bases sitting between them. The CDR3 protein is CASSALKNQPQHF. CDR3 sequence (DNA): TGCGCCAGCAGTGCCCTTAAAAATCAGCCCCAGCATTTT.

V usage is TRBV19 and J usage is TRBJ1-1; 8 bases map to TRBD1. J gave up 1 base and V 4 bases, and 17 bases lay outside the gene matches. The CDR3 covers 19 residues. Per germline, CDR1 LNHDA and CDR2 SQIVND (reference sequence). CDR3 protein: CASSTPPGQVPRSNTEAFF. CDR3 coding DNA: TGTGCCAGTAGTACACCCCCGGGACAGGTCCCTAGGTCGAACACTGAAGCTTTCTTT.

V usage is TRBV27 and J usage is TRBJ2-1, with 12 bases matching TRBD2. Trimming took 7 bases from V and 5 from J; bases not matched to a gene: 9. Germline values: CDR1 MNHEY, CDR2 SMNVEV (reference sequence). The CDR3 consists of 16 residues. The CDR3 DNA reads TGTGCCAGCAAACAACTAGCGGGAGGAATAAACAATGAGCAGTTCTTC. Its protein product is CASKQLAGGINNEQFF.

The genes are TRBV5-1 and TRBJ2-7, with 7 bases aligning to TRBD1. The CDR3 consists of 14 residues. In germline, CDR1 is SGHRS, CDR2 YFSETQ. V was pared by 4 bases and J by 5 bases, with 9 bases of the junction left unmatched. The CDR3 region is CASSQGQLLDEQYF. In DNA, the CDR3 is TGCGCCAGCAGCCAGGGACAGCTCCTGGACGAGCAGTACTTC.

V usage is TRBV11-3 and J usage is TRBJ2-3; D not certain. This CDR3 is 15 amino acids long. From germline, CDR1 is SGHNT and CDR2 YENEEA. V lost 4 bases to trimming and J lost 2 bases, with 13 bases between them. The chain's CDR3 is CASSSDAPITDTQYF. The CDR3 bases are TGTGCCAGCAGCTCCGACGCCCCCATCACAGATACGCAGTATTTT.

The chain links TRBV5-6 to TRBJ1-6; unclear D gene. The germline CDR1 and CDR2 sequences are SGHDT and YYEEEE. The CDR3 runs to 14 residues. Trimming shortened V by 4 bases and J by 10 bases, and 15 bases separated the two germline ends. Written as DNA, the CDR3 is TGTGCCAGCAGCCATGACCTTATAGGATCACCCCTCCACTTT. This codes for CASSHDLIGSPLHF.

This chain connects TRBV19 to TRBJ2-7; D ambiguous. This CDR3 spans 12 amino acids. Germline V lookup: CDR1 LNHDA, CDR2 SQIVND (reference sequence). Trimming removed 5 bases at V and 5 bases at J, with 10 bases between. In nucleotides, the CDR3 is TGTGCCAGTAGTGGCATGGCCGACGAGCAGTACTTC. This sequence encodes CASSGMADEQYF.

The gene calls are TRBV4-2 and TRBJ1-6; D is undetermined. The CDR3 totals 14 residues. Trimming left V 2 bases short and J 6 bases short, with 8 bases between. Germline V gene lookup returns CDR1 LGHNA and CDR2 YNFKEQ. CDR3 coding DNA: TGTGCCAGCAGCCAACAGTCGGGTAATTCACCCCTCCACTTT. Translating it yields CASSQQSGNSPLHF.

V and J are TRBV19 and TRBJ2-5; D is unresolved. The germline CDR1 and CDR2 sequences are LNHDA and SQIVND (reference sequence). V was pared by 3 bases and J by 4 bases, with 9 bases between. The CDR3 is 13 residues long. The CDR3 DNA reads as TGTGCCAGTAGTATGAGAACGGGAGAGACCCAGTACTTC. It codes for CASSMRTGETQYF.